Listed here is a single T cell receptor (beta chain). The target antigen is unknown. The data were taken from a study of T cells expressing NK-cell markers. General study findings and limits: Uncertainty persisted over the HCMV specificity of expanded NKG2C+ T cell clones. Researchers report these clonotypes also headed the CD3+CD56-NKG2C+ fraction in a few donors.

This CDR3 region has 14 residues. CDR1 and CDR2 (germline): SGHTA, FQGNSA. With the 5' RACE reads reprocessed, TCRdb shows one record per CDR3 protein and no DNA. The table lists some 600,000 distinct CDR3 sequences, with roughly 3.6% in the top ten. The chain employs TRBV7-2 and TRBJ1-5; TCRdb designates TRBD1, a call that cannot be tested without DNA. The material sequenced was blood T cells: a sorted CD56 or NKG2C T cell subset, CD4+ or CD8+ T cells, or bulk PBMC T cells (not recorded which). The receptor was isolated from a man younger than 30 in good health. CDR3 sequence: CASSRYRGNQPQHF.